What follows are 13 T cell receptor beta chains derived from one specimen sequenced in a study of blood T cell repertoires in COVID-19. Data came from immunoSEQ multiplex PCR; TCRdb stores just in-frame clones and leaves some out. The table records roughly 230,000 clones, 83% of them present only once. Specimen: peripheral blood. The origin of the receptors is a human donor in a cohort sampled during active COVID-19.

The V and J genes are TRBV3-1 (or the pseudogene TRBV3-2) and TRBJ2-1; tentative D call: TRBD1 (5 bases). Germline-derived CDR1 and CDR2 are LGHDT and YNNKEL (reference sequence). Trimming cost V 4 bases and J 9 bases, with 7 bases left between them. The CDR3 contains 11 residues. The CDR3 reads CASSPGIEQFF. CDR3 in DNA: TGTGCCAGCAGCCCAGGGATTGAGCAGTTCTTC.

V gene TRBV9 combines with J gene TRBJ2-3; 8 bases are a match to TRBD2. V dropped 4 bases and J dropped 9; count of bases not matched to a gene: 10. CDR1 is SGDLS, CDR2 YYNGEE, per germline. This CDR3 is built from 14 residues. CDR3 in amino acids: CASSPGGLASTQYF. CDR3 in DNA: TGTGCCAGCAGCCCCGGCGGACTAGCCAGCACGCAGTATTTT.

The chain joins TRBV10-3 to TRBJ1-1; D gene unclear. The V gene's germline CDR1 is ENHRY and CDR2 SYGVKD. Deletions cut 0 bases from V and 1 base from J, with 9 bases between. The CDR3 consists of 15 residues. The CDR3 DNA follows: TGTGCCATCAGTGAGTCGACGGGAGGGAACACTGAAGCTTTCTTT. Translation gives CAISESTGGNTEAFF.

This sequence joins TRBV14 and TRBJ2-7; D gene unclear. Germline CDR1 SGHDN, CDR2 FVKESK. With 5 bases removed from V and 3 bases from J, the gap between germline ends came to 8 bases. This CDR3 comprises 12 residues. CDR3 sequence: CASSEHLYEQYF. The CDR3 coding sequence is TGTGCCAGCAGCGAACACCTCTACGAGCAGTACTTC.

V gene TRBV13 combines with J gene TRBJ2-3, with 7 bases aligning to TRBD1. CDR1 and CDR2 from the germline V gene are PRHDT and FYEKMQ (reference sequence). V trimming: 5 bases; J trimming: 1 base; junction bases outside the gene matches: 15. The CDR3 is made up of 18 amino acids. Written as DNA, the CDR3 is TGTGCCAGCAGCCTTTCGGAGCTAGGGGGCGAAGGCACAGATACGCAGTATTTT. Protein sequence: CASSLSELGGEGTDTQYF. Full variable domain (missing parts from reference TRBV13 and TRBJ2-3): AAGVIQSPRHLIKEKRETATLKCYPIPRHDTVYWYQQGPGQDPQFLISFYEKMQSDKGSIPDRFSAQQFSDYHSELNMSSLELGDSALYFCASSLSELGGEGTDTQYFGPGTRLTVL.

V and J are TRBV6-4 and TRBJ2-3; TRBD1 matches 10 bases. The CDR3 consists of 15 residues. V gave up 6 bases and J gave up 3 bases; unmatched junction bases: 6. Germline CDR1 MRHNA, CDR2 SNTAGT. In nucleotides, the CDR3 is TGTGCCAGCAGCTTCGGGACAGGGGAGACAGATACGCAGTATTTT. This translates into CASSFGTGETDTQYF.

The CDR3 loop is CASSQDWSSGAQETQYF. DNA of the CDR3: TGTGCCAGCAGCCAAGATTGGTCTAGCGGGGCCCAAGAGACCCAGTACTTC. The V call is TRBV3-1 (or the pseudogene TRBV3-2), the J call TRBJ2-5; 9 nucleotides align to TRBD2. This CDR3 contains 17 residues. Germline values: CDR1 LGHDT, CDR2 YNNKEL (reference sequence). J gave up 1 base and V 0 bases, and 6 bases lay outside the gene matches.

The CDR3 nucleotides read TGCGCCAGCAGCCTCGAGCTAGGGGAGCTGTTTTTT. Translating gives CASSLELGELFF. This chain joins TRBV4-1 and TRBJ2-2; D not certain. Trimming removed 4 bases at V and 8 bases at J, with 8 bases between. CDR3 length equals 12 residues. Germline CDR1 is MGHRA and CDR2 is YSYEKL.

This clone was detected once. The chain carries TRBV19 and TRBJ1-1; maybe TRBD1 (5 bases). The V end lost 1 base, the J end lost 11 bases, and 14 bases lay between the germline ends. The germline V gene encodes CDR1 LNHDA and CDR2 SQIVND (reference sequence). CDR3 length equals 13 residues. The CDR3 sequence is CASSIGTAGYAFF. The CDR3 DNA is TGTGCCAGTAGTATAGGTACGGCAGGGTATGCTTTCTTT.

The gene calls are TRBV7-9 and TRBJ2-5; 7 positions agree with TRBD1. CDR1 SEHNR and CDR2 FQNEAQ come from the germline V gene (reference sequence). V gave up 4 bases and J gave up 1 base; unmatched junction bases: 3. CDR3 size: 14 residues. CDR3 nucleotides: TGTGCCAGCAGCTCGGGACAGTCCCAAGAGACCCAGTACTTC. Translating gives CASSSGQSQETQYF.

V gene TRBV7-9 combines with J gene TRBJ2-7; no clear D gene. The CDR3 is 11 residues long. V lost 4 bases, J lost 4 bases, and 5 bases lay in between. In germline, CDR1 is SEHNR, CDR2 FQNEAQ (reference sequence). The CDR3 is CASSSMYEQYF. CDR3 coding DNA: TGTGCCAGCAGCTCCATGTACGAGCAGTACTTC.

V usage is TRBV7-2 and J usage is TRBJ1-2; D gene uncertain. V lost 5 bases and J lost 1, with 20 bases in between. The CDR3 has 17 amino acids. CDR1 and CDR2 from the germline V gene are SGHTA and FQGNSA. The CDR3 DNA sequence: TGTGCCAGCAGCCAATCTCAATTCGGCGGGGTTAACTATGGCTACACCTTC. This encodes CASSQSQFGGVNYGYTF.

The chain has TRBV5-1 and TRBJ1-2; TRBD1 is a possible D gene (6 bases). This CDR3 contains 14 residues. Trimming stripped 4 bases from V and 4 bases from J, with 14 bases between. Germline CDR1 reads SGHRS; CDR2 reads YFSETQ. CDR3 region: CASSQGQLVYGYTF. DNA for the CDR3: TGCGCCAGCAGCCAAGGACAGTTAGTCTATGGCTACACCTTC.